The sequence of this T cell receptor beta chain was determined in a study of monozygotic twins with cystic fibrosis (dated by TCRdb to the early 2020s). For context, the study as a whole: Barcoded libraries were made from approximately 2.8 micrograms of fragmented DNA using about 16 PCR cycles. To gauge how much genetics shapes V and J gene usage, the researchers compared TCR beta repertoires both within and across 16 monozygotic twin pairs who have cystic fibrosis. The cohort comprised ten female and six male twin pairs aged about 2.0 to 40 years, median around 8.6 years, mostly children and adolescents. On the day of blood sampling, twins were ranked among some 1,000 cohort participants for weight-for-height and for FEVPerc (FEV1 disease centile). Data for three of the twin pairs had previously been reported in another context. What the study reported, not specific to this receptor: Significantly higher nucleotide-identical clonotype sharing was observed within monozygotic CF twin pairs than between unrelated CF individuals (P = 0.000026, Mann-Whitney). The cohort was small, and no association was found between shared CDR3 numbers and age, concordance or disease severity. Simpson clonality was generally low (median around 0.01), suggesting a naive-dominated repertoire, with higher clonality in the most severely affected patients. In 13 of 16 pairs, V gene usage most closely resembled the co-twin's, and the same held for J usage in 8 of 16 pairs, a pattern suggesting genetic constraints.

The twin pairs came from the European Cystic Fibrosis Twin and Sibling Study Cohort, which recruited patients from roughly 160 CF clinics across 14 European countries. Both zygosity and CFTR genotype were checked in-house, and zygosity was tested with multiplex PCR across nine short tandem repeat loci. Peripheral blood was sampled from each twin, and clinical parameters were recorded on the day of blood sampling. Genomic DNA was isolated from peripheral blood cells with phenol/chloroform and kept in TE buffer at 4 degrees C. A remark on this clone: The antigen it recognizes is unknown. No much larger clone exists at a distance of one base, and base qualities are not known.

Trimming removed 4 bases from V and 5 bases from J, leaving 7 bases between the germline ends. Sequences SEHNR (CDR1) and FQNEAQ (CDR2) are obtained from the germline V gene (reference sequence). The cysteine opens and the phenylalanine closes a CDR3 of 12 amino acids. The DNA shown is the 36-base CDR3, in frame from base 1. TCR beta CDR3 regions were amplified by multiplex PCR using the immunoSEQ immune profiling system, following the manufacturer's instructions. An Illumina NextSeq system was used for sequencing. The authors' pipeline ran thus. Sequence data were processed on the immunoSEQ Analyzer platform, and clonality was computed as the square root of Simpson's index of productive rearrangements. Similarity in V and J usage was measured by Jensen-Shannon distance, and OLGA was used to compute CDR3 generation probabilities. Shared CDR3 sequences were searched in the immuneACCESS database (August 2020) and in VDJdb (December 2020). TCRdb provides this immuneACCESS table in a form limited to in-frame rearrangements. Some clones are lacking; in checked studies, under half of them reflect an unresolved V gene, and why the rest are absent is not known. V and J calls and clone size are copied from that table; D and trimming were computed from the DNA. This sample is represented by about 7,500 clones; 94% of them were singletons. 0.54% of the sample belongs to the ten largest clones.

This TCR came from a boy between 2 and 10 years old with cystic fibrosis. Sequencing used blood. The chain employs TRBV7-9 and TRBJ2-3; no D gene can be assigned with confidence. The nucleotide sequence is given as TGTGCCAGCAGCTCCTCGGGAGATACGCAGTATTTT. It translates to CASSSSGDTQYF.